This T cell receptor (beta chain) was captured by sequencing in a study of T cell responses to AZD1222 COVID-19 vaccine. The data were produced by immunoSEQ multiplex PCR, yet TCRdb's version contains in-frame clones alone and is incomplete. The table records 150,000 to 200,000 clones, 90% to 95% of them present only once. CDR1 and CDR2 (germline): MDHEN, SYDVKM. The ends lost 5 bases at V and 4 bases at J; junction bases unmatched: 6. The CDR3 has 15 amino acids. To note about this clone: Its antigen is undetermined.

Notes on the study in general: Across spike, vaccine-associated CD4 TCRs were found, dominant at 160-218 and 743-854. At baseline, seropositivity was found in only six or seven AZD1222 recipients. White British donors predominated, females outnumbered males, and clonal diversity was possibly underestimated. Only after the peak T cell response were repertoires sampled.

The clonotype was recovered from an adult in good health. The chain combines TRBV28 with TRBJ1-5; TRBD1 matches at 9 bases. Material: peripheral blood, obtained on day 0 of AZD1222 vaccination. CDR3 DNA sequence: TGTGCCAGCAGTCACCGACAGGGGGGGAATCAGCCCCAGCATTTT. Translated, it gives CASSHRQGGNQPQHF.